The 23 T cell receptor beta chains given below trace back to one sample, sequenced in a study of T-cell reconstitution after alpha-beta-depleted transplantation in children. The TCRbeta library was prepared with unique molecular identifiers. TCRdb reanalysed the PCR reads using MiXCR and keeps one entry per CDR3 protein. The table lists about 440,000 distinct CDR3 sequences, over 40% of them singletons, with approximately 30% in the top ten. Sequences were derived from PBMCs, sampled before TCRalphabeta/CD19-depleted stem cell transplant. Receptors originate from a girl aged 2-10 years with aplastic anemia, due to receive a stem cell transplant.

In its sample, this clonotype was seen many times. The rearrangement joins TRBV12-3 or TRBV12-4 to TRBJ2-4, with D maybe TRBD2 (6 bases). The CDR3 is 16 residues long. V was shortened by 3 bases and J by 1 base, with 13 bases between the two germline ends. CDR3: CASSLSGTEAKNIQYF. The CDR3 nucleotides read TGTGCCAGCAGTTTGTCGGGGACTGAGGCCAAAAACATTCAGTACTTC.

This clonotype was counted at least ten times. V is TRBV2 and J is TRBJ2-7; the D call may be TRBD1 or TRBD2 (5 bases each). V lost 6 bases to trimming and J lost 0 bases, with 15 bases between them. The V gene's germline CDR1 is SNHLY and CDR2 FYNNEI. CDR3 length equals 15 residues. In nucleotides, the CDR3 is TGTGCCAGCAGGAGTTTAATAGGGACCTCCTACGAGCAGTACTTC. Protein: CASRSLIGTSYEQYF. Variable domain in full (rest from reference TRBV2 and TRBJ2-7): EPEVTQTPSHQVTQMGQEVILRCVPISNHLYFYWYRQILGQKVEFLVSFYNNEISEKSEIFDDQFSVERPDGSNFTLKIRSTKLEDSAMYFCASRSLIGTSYEQYFGPGTRLTVT.

This clonotype was counted many times. V and J are TRBV12-1 and TRBJ2-1; TRBD2, as called in the table, went unchecked against the DNA. TRBV12-1 is classified as a pseudogene. The CDR3 contains 14 residues. This chain's CDR3 is CASSWGGTSGRGVF. As DNA, the CDR3 is TGTGCCAGCAGCTGGGGGGGGACTAGCGGGAGGGGGGTCTTC.

This clonotype was recorded at least ten times. The chain couples TRBV27 to TRBJ2-1; perhaps TRBD2 as D (5 bases). The V end was cut by 6 bases, the J end by 0 bases, with 21 bases between. Germline lookup yields CDR1 MNHEY and CDR2 SMNVEV (reference sequence). This CDR3 comprises 18 residues. DNA for the CDR3: TGTGCCAGCAGCTTTAAGGGAGCGGTGACGCTCTCCTACAATGAGCAGTTCTTC. This codes for CASSFKGAVTLSYNEQFF.

CDR3 in DNA: TGTGCCACAGATCCCGGACGGTACAATGAGCAGTTCTTC. It is translated as CATDPGRYNEQFF. The gene calls are TRBV24-1 and TRBJ2-1, with no clear D. In germline, CDR1 is KGHDR, CDR2 SFDVKD. V was trimmed by 10 bases and J by 4 bases, leaving 13 bases between them. This CDR3 is built from 13 residues.

This chain connects TRBV7-9 to TRBJ1-1; 9 bases are a match to TRBD1. The CDR3 runs to 14 residues. Losses at the gene ends were 3 bases for V and 5 bases for J; bases not matched to a gene: 4. Germline V gene data show CDR1 as SEHNR and CDR2 as FQNEAQ (reference sequence). CDR3 in DNA: TGTGCCAGCAGCTTCGGGACAGGGTCGACTGAAGCTTTCTTT. The encoded protein is CASSFGTGSTEAFF.

In this sample, this clonotype turned up a few times. The chain uses TRBV20-1 and TRBJ1-1, with 7 nucleotides matching TRBD1. V trimming: 2 bases; J trimming: 4 bases; junction bases outside the gene matches: 4. The CDR3 has 13 residues. The germline gives CDR1 DFQATT, CDR2 SNEGSKA (reference sequence). The CDR3, as DNA: TGCAGTGCTAGACCTACAGGGGTCACTGAAGCTTTCTTT. Translated, it gives CSARPTGVTEAFF.

This clonotype was seen at least ten times. V is TRBV7-2 and J is TRBJ1-3; D is uncertain. The CDR3 runs 16 residues. Germline loops: CDR1 SGHTA, CDR2 FQGNSA. Trimming took off 5 bases at V and 0 bases at J, with 14 bases between the two ends. DNA for the CDR3: TGTGCCAGCAGCCGTATAACCGCCTCCTCTGGAAACACCATATATTTT. This translates into CASSRITASSGNTIYF.

The J gene is TRBJ1-2, the V gene TRBV20-1, with 8 bases that match TRBD1. V was clipped by 5 bases and J by 7 bases; unmatched bases: 12. The CDR3 runs 14 residues. Germline CDR1 DFQATT, CDR2 SNEGSKA (reference sequence). CDR3 protein: CSAFRPDRGGGYTF. The DNA for the CDR3 is TGCAGTGCTTTTCGTCCCGACAGGGGAGGTGGCTACACCTTC.

The chain couples TRBV20-1 to TRBJ2-7; 12 nucleotides match TRBD2. The V segment lost 3 bases and the J segment 4 bases; nucleotides outside the gene matches: 13. Germline lookup yields CDR1 DFQATT and CDR2 SNEGSKA (reference sequence). The CDR3 is 17 amino acids. CDR3 nucleotide sequence: TGCAGTGCTAGGTTAATTCCTAGCGGGAGGGCCATTTACGAGCAGTACTTC. It encodes CSARLIPSGRAIYEQYF.

The chain is built from TRBV7-9 and TRBJ2-1, with 7 bases matching TRBD1. Trimming at V came to 4 bases and at J to 6 bases, leaving 9 bases not matched to a gene. This CDR3 spans 15 amino acids. Germline V gives CDR1 SEHNR, CDR2 FQNEAQ (reference sequence). The CDR3 spells CASSSPDRVGNEQFF. The CDR3 bases are TGTGCCAGCAGCTCCCCCGACAGGGTAGGCAATGAGCAGTTCTTC.

As to this clonotype: A much larger clone is a single base away; this may be a read error. The chain employs TRBV28 and TRBJ2-7; D ambiguous. V was shortened by 5 bases and J by 6 bases, with 17 bases between the two germline ends. The CDR3 is 14 amino acids. Germline CDR1 is MDHEN and CDR2 is SYDVKM. The CDR3 is CASSGWKKLGEQYF. CDR3 coding DNA: TGTGCCAGCAGTGGATGGAAAAAATTGGGCGAGCAGTACTTC.

This clonotype has only a few counts. The chain links TRBV19 to TRBJ1-2; 7 bases fit TRBD1. Germline V gives CDR1 LNHDA, CDR2 SQIVND (reference sequence). Unmatched junction bases numbered 6, after V lost 4 bases and J lost 7 bases. This CDR3 has 13 residues. In nucleotides, the CDR3 is TGTGCCAGTAGTAAGGAGGGGGCCGGTGGCTACACCTTC. This codes for CASSKEGAGGYTF. Based on the CDR3 plus reference TRBV19 and TRBJ1-2, the full variable domain is DGGITQSPKYLFRKEGQNVTLSCEQNLNHDAMYWYRQDPGQGLRLIYYSQIVNDFQKGDIAEGYSVSREKKESFPLTVTSAQKNPTAFYLCASSKEGAGGYTFGSGTRLTVV.

This clonotype was recorded at least ten times. The chain combines TRBV5-1 with TRBJ2-3; TRBD2 agrees at 7 bases. Germline trimming cut 0 bases from V and 5 bases from J; bases unmatched to any gene: 3. Per germline, CDR1 SGHRS and CDR2 YFSETQ. The CDR3 contains 14 residues. CDR3 region: CASSLGLALDTQYF. The CDR3 region has the DNA TGCGCCAGCAGCTTGGGACTAGCTCTAGATACGCAGTATTTT.

J is TRBJ2-1 and V is TRBV4-1; no firm D call. CDR1 is MGHRA and CDR2 is YSYEKL in the germline V gene. This CDR3 comprises 14 residues. The V end was cut by 2 bases, the J end by 6 bases, with 11 bases between. CDR3 DNA sequence: TGCGCCAGCAGCCAATCTTACCAGCTCAATGAGCAGTTCTTC. Its protein is CASSQSYQLNEQFF.

This clonotype was detected many times. This chain uses TRBV28 with TRBJ2-5, with D uncertain. V lost 5 bases to trimming and J lost 7 bases, with 20 bases between them. This CDR3 region has 15 residues. Per germline, CDR1 MDHEN and CDR2 SYDVKM. As DNA, the CDR3 is TGTGCCAGCAGTCCCCCGGGTACCCTCGGTGGGACCCAGTACTTC. Protein product: CASSPPGTLGGTQYF.

On this clonotype itself: Possible read error: a much larger clone is one base away. This chain joins TRBV20-1 and TRBJ2-7; the D gene is possibly TRBD2 (5 bases). Germline V CDR1 and CDR2: DFQATT, SNEGSKA (reference sequence). V was shortened by 2 bases and J by 2 bases, with 16 bases between the two germline ends. This CDR3 contains 15 residues. CDR3 bases: TGCAGTGCTAGAAATACGAGGGTTGGGGCCTACGAGCAGTACTTC. Its translation is CSARNTRVGAYEQYF.

At least ten counts were recorded for this clonotype. This sequence joins TRBV10-3 and TRBJ2-7; no definite D call. Trimming took off 9 bases at V and 5 bases at J, with 8 bases between the two ends. Per germline, CDR1 ENHRY and CDR2 SYGVKD. The CDR3 extends over 10 amino acids. CDR3 sequence reads: CAMGIDEQYF. CDR3 sequence (DNA): TGTGCCATGGGGATCGACGAGCAGTACTTC.

This sequence joins TRBV27 and TRBJ2-1; D is unclear. The CDR3 runs 14 residues. Germline CDR1 MNHEY, CDR2 SMNVEV (reference sequence). Between the trimmed V and J ends, which lost 0 bases and 6 bases, there was a span of 9 bases. CDR3 bases: TGTGCCAGCAGTTTATCCTCCCCTATCAATGAGCAGTTCTTC. Protein product: CASSLSSPINEQFF.

This rearrangement joins TRBV6-5 to TRBJ2-1, with D unclear. The germline V gene encodes CDR1 MNHEY and CDR2 SVGAGI. Trimming removed 7 bases at V and 5 bases at J, with 9 bases between. The CDR3 covers 12 residues. This chain's CDR3 is CASIRRDNEQFF. The CDR3 DNA reads TGTGCCAGCATCAGAAGAGACAATGAGCAGTTCTTC.

CDR3 in amino acids: CSVVWGNQPQHF. In nucleotides, the CDR3 is TGCAGCGTTGTTTGGGGCAATCAGCCCCAGCATTTT. The chain links TRBV29-1 to TRBJ1-5; D gene unclear. Looked up from germline, CDR1 is SQVTM and CDR2 is ANQGSEA. The V end lost 4 bases, the J end lost 2 bases, and 6 bases lay between the germline ends. The CDR3 has 12 residues.

The chain is built from TRBV20-1 and TRBJ2-5, with 10 bases aligning to TRBD2. Germline V CDR1 and CDR2: DFQATT, SNEGSKA (reference sequence). The V segment lost 4 bases and the J segment 4 bases; nucleotides outside the gene matches: 6. The CDR3 has 14 residues. The CDR3 sequence is CSATSGGASETQYF. As DNA, the CDR3 is TGCAGTGCTACCAGCGGGGGGGCATCAGAGACCCAGTACTTC.

This chain joins TRBV5-1 and TRBJ2-7; TRBD2 matches at 10 bases. This CDR3 is built from 15 residues. Trimming cost V 0 bases and J 6 bases; bases outside gene matches: 6. Germline CDR1 reads SGHRS; CDR2 reads YFSETQ. The CDR3 sequence: CASSLAVSGRAEQYF. The CDR3, as DNA: TGCGCCAGCAGCTTGGCCGTAAGCGGGAGGGCCGAGCAGTACTTC.